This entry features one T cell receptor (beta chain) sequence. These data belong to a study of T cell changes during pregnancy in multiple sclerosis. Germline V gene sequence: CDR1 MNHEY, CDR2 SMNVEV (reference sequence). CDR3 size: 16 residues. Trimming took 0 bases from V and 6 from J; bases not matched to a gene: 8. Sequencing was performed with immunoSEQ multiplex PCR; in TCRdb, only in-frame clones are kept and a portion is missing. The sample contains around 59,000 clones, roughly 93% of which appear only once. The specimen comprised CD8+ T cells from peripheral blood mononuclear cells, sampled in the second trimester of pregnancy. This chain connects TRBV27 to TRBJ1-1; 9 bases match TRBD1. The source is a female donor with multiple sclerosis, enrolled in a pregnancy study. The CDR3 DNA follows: TGTGCCAGCAGTTTATCTCCAGGGACAGGGACGGCTGAAGCTTTCTTT. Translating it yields CASSLSPGTGTAEAFF.